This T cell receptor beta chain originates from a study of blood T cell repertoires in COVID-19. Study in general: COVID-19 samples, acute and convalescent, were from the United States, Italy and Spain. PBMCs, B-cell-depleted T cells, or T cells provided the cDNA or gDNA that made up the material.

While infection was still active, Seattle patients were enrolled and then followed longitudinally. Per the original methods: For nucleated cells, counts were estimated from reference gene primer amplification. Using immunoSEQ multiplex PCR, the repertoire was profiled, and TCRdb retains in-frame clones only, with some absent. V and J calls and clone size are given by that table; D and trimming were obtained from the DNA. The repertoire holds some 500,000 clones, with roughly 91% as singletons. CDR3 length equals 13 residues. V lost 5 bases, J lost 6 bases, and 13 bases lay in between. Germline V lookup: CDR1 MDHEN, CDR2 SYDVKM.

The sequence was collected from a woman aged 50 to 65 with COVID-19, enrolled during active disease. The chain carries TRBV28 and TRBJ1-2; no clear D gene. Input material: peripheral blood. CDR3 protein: CASSPASVNGYTF. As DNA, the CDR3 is TGTGCCAGCAGTCCCGCATCAGTCAATGGCTACACCTTC.